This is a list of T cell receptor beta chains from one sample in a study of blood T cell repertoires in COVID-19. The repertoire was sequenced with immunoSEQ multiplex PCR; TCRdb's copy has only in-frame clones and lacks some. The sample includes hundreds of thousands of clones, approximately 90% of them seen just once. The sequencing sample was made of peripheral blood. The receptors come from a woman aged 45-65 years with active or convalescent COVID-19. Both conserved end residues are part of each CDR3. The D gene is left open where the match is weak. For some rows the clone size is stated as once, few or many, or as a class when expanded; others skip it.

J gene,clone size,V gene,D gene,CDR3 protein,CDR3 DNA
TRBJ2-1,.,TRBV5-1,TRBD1,CASSWTGGSYNEQFF,TGCGCCAGCAGCTGGACAGGGGGCTCCTACAATGAGCAGTTCTTC
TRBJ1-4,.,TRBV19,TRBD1,CASSKTGSTHSNEKLFF,TGTGCCAGTAGTAAGACAGGGTCCACGCACTCTAATGAAAAACTGTTTTTT
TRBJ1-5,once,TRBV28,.,CASSTGNKSNQPQHF,TGTGCCAGCAGTACAGGGAATAAGAGCAATCAGCCCCAGCATTTT
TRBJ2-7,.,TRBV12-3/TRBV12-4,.,CASSGNTYEQYF,TGTGCCAGCAGCGGGAACACCTACGAGCAGTACTTC
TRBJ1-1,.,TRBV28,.,CASSELFYGGTEAFF,TGTGCCAGCAGCGAACTGTTTTACGGAGGCACTGAAGCTTTCTTT
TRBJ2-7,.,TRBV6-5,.,CASSYGQGGLGQYF,TGTGCCAGCAGTTACGGCCAGGGGGGTTTAGGGCAGTACTTC
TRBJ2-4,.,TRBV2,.,CASSEDRLAKNIQYF,TGTGCCAGCAGTGAAGACAGATTAGCCAAAAACATTCAGTACTTC
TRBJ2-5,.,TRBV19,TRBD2,CASSIATSGSTLNLQETQYF,TGTGCCAGTAGTATAGCCACTAGCGGGAGCACACTTAACCTCCAAGAGACCCAGTACTTC
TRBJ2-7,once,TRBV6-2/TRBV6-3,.,CASIPGDPSGRSYEQYF,TGTGCCAGCATCCCCGGGGATCCCTCTGGACGTTCCTACGAGCAGTACTTC
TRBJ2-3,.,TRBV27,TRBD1,CASRPEGTGGTTQYF,TGTGCCAGCAGACCCGAGGGGACAGGGGGGACCACGCAGTATTTT
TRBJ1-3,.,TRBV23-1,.,CASSPDPGGSGNTIYF,TGCGCCAGCAGTCCAGATCCCGGAGGCTCTGGAAACACCATATATTTT
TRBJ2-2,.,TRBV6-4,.,CASSETVYTGELFF,TGTGCCAGCAGTGAGACAGTTTACACCGGGGAGCTGTTTTTT
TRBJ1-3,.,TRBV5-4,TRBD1,CASSARQGGSGNTIYF,TGTGCCAGCAGCGCTAGACAGGGTGGAAGTGGAAACACCATATATTTT
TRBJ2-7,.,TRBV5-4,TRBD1,CASSSGTGSGEQYF,TGTGCCAGCAGCTCCGGGACAGGCTCTGGCGAGCAGTACTTC
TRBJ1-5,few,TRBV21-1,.,CASSNAGPNQPQHF,TGTGCCAGCAGCAACGCGGGTCCCAATCAGCCCCAGCATTTT
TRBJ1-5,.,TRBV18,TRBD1,CASSPPDRGSQPQHF,TGTGCCAGCTCACCACCGGACAGGGGAAGCCAGCCCCAGCATTTT
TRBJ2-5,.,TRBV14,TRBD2,CASSQDWGGQYF,TGTGCCAGCAGCCAAGATTGGGGGGGCCAGTACTTC
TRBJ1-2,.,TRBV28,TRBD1,CASSLVLGGPMINYGYTF,TGTGCCAGCAGTTTAGTGTTAGGGGGCCCTATGATTAACTATGGCTACACCTTC
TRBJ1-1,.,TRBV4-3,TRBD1,CASSHQGGYTEAFF,TGCGCCAGCAGCCATCAGGGGGGATACACTGAAGCTTTCTTT
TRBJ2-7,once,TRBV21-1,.,CASSKGGTGVLYEQYF,TGTGCCAGCAGCAAAGGGGGGACAGGGGTTCTATACGAGCAGTACTTC
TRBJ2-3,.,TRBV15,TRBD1,CATSSQGAGTDTQYF,TGTGCCACCAGCAGTCAGGGGGCAGGCACAGATACGCAGTATTTT
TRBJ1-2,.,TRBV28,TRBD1,CASSLGGTGYRGYTF,TGTGCCAGCAGTTTAGGCGGGACAGGGTATCGTGGCTACACCTTC
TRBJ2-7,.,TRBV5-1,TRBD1,CASSHDRALYEQYF,TGCGCCAGCAGCCATGACAGGGCACTATACGAGCAGTACTTC
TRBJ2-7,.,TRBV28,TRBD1,CASSSSWGQGLYEQYF,TGTGCCAGCAGTTCCTCCTGGGGACAGGGATTATACGAGCAGTACTTC
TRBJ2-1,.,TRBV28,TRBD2,CASSQTSGSCNEQFF,TGTGCCAGCAGTCAGACTAGCGGGAGTTGCAATGAGCAGTTCTTC
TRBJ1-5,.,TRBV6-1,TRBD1,CASSEGWVDRGQNF,TGTGCCAGCAGTGAAGGGTGGGTGGACAGGGGCCAGAATTTT
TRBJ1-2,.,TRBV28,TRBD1,CASSLSSSGRGVGYTF,TGTGCCAGCAGTTTATCCTCGTCTGGCAGGGGGGTGGGCTACACCTTC
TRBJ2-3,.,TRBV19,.,CASSITSSPDTQYF,TGTGCCAGTAGTATAACTAGTTCACCCGATACGCAGTATTTT
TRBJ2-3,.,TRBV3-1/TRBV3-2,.,CASSQAAEGTDTQYF,TGTGCCAGCAGCCAAGCAGCGGAGGGCACAGATACGCAGTATTTT
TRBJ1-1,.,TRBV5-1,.,CASSEQANTEAFF,TGCGCCAGCAGCGAACAGGCGAACACTGAAGCTTTCTTT
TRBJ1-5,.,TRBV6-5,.,CASSYVGGPQHF,TGTGCCAGCAGTTACGTCGGGGGGCCCCAGCATTTT
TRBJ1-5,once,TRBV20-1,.,CSASGGVLNQPQHF,TGCAGTGCTAGTGGTGGTGTACTTAATCAGCCCCAGCATTTT
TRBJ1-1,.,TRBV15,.,CATSREANGYTEAFF,TGTGCCACCAGCAGGGAAGCCAACGGGTACACTGAAGCTTTCTTT
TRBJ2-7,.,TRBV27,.,CASSFRRGSYEQYF,TGTGCCAGCAGTTTCCGCCGGGGGTCCTACGAGCAGTACTTC
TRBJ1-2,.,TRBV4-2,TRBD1,CASSQGSDRDYGYTF,TGTGCCAGCAGCCAAGGAAGCGACAGGGACTATGGCTACACCTTC
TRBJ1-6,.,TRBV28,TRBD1,CATRQGLNSPLHF,TGTGCCACCCGACAGGGCCTGAATTCACCCCTCCACTTT
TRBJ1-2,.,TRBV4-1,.,CASRVASSSGGYTF,TGCGCCAGCAGGGTGGCTTCCTCCTCGGGGGGCTACACCTTC
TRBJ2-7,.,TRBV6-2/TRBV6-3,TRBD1,CASSYPDRGSYEQYF,TGTGCCAGCAGTTATCCGGACAGGGGGAGCTACGAGCAGTACTTC
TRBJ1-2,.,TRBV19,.,CASTRLEANYGYTF,TGTGCCAGTACCCGACTCGAGGCTAACTATGGCTACACCTTC
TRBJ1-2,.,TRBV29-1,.,CSVGVDSEFYGYTF,TGCAGCGTGGGCGTCGACAGCGAGTTTTATGGCTACACCTTC
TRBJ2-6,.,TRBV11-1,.,CASSLAYLQAGANVLTF,TGTGCCAGCAGCTTAGCTTATTTACAGGCTGGGGCCAACGTCCTGACTTTC
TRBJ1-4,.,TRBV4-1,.,CASSQGGRDVEKLFF,TGCGCCAGCAGCCAAGGTGGCAGGGATGTAGAAAAACTGTTTTTT
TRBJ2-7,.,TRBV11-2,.,CASSAFGGPFYEQYF,TGTGCCAGCAGCGCCTTCGGGGGGCCCTTTTACGAGCAGTACTTC
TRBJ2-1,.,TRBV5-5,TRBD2,CASSLTSGNEQFF,TGTGCCAGCAGCTTGACTAGCGGGAATGAGCAGTTCTTC
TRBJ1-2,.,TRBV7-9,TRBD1,CASSLSTGFGAGGYTF,TGTGCCAGCAGCCTTTCGACAGGGTTTGGGGCTGGTGGCTACACCTTC
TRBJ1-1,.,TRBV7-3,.,CASSSMQETEAFF,TGTGCCAGCAGCTCCATGCAGGAAACTGAAGCTTTCTTT
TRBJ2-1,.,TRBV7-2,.,CASGLSGYNEQFF,TGTGCCAGCGGACTATCAGGGTATAATGAGCAGTTCTTC
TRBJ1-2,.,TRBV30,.,CAWGRLTRGYTF,TGTGCCTGGGGACGCCTCACCAGGGGCTACACCTTC
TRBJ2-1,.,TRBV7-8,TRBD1,CASSPPGQTGDEQFF,TGTGCCAGCAGCCCCCCGGGACAGACGGGTGATGAGCAGTTCTTC
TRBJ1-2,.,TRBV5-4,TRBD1,CASSLGTVYGYTF,TGTGCCAGCAGCCTAGGGACAGTCTATGGCTACACCTTC
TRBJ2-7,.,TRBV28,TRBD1,CASSFRDRASYEQYF,TGTGCCAGCAGTTTTCGGGACAGGGCTTCCTACGAGCAGTACTTC